The 25 T cell receptor beta chains below come from one sample, sequenced in a study of blood T cell repertoires in COVID-19. TCRdb's table, derived via immunoSEQ multiplex PCR, lists solely in-frame clones and lacks some. This sample has 150,000 to 200,000 clones, with 80% found just once. Sequenced input: PBMCs or T cells enriched from blood (not recorded which). The receptors here all came from an older woman who had recovered from COVID-19.

The chain employs TRBV19 and TRBJ2-6; 7 positions match TRBD1. Germline CDR1 reads LNHDA; CDR2 reads SQIVND (reference sequence). With V trimmed by 1 base and J by 4 bases, 7 bases remained unmatched. The CDR3 has 17 residues. CDR3 in amino acids: CASSIGRGRSGANVLTF. In DNA, the CDR3 is TGTGCCAGTAGTATAGGTAGGGGGCGCTCCGGGGCCAACGTCCTGACTTTC.

The chain has TRBV27 and TRBJ2-7; 7 bases match TRBD1. Germline V CDR1 and CDR2: MNHEY, SMNVEV (reference sequence). This CDR3 contains 14 residues. Unmatched junction bases numbered 6, after V lost 5 bases and J lost 2 bases. The CDR3 sequence: CASSPGTATYEQYF. The CDR3, as DNA: TGTGCCAGCAGTCCGGGGACAGCAACCTACGAGCAGTACTTC.

There are a few counts of this clone. This chain connects TRBV19 to TRBJ1-1; D perhaps matches TRBD1 (5 bases). Germline values: CDR1 LNHDA, CDR2 SQIVND (reference sequence). The V end lost 7 bases, the J end lost 4 bases, and 16 bases lay between the germline ends. The CDR3 consists of 14 residues. DNA for the CDR3: TGTGCCAGTATTGCGGGGCCGGGAGTCACTGAAGCTTTCTTT. Translation gives CASIAGPGVTEAFF.

This clone is labeled as medium-sized. V gene TRBV10-2 combines with J gene TRBJ1-2; D not resolved. Germline CDR1 reads WSHSY; CDR2 reads SAAADI. There are 13 residues in the CDR3. V was shortened by 8 bases and J by 5 bases, with 15 bases between the two germline ends. The chain's CDR3 is CASSESPRYGYTF. The CDR3 DNA reads TGCGCCAGCTCCGAGAGCCCGAGATATGGCTACACCTTC.

In this sample, this clone turned up once. The chain couples TRBV3-1 (or the pseudogene TRBV3-2) to TRBJ2-5; 7 bases agree with TRBD2. The germline V gene encodes CDR1 LGHDT and CDR2 YNNKEL (reference sequence). The CDR3 extends over 16 amino acids. V lost 4 bases to trimming and J lost 5 bases; unmatched junction nucleotides: 13. The CDR3 here is CASSRGGGTKGETQYF. The DNA for the CDR3 is TGTGCCAGCAGCCGAGGAGGAGGGACTAAAGGGGAGACCCAGTACTTC.

The sample holds a few counts of this clone. This chain links TRBV5-1 with TRBJ1-4; 8 bases fit TRBD1. Germline V gene data show CDR1 as SGHRS and CDR2 as YFSETQ. The CDR3 runs to 15 residues. V dropped 3 bases and J dropped 3; count of bases not matched to a gene: 4. CDR3 nucleotide sequence: TGCGCCAGCAGCTATTTGACAGGGGCTAATGAAAAACTGTTTTTT. This encodes CASSYLTGANEKLFF.

This clone was counted once. The rearrangement joins TRBV2 to TRBJ2-2; 10 bases agree with TRBD2. CDR3 length equals 15 residues. Losses at the gene ends were 7 bases for V and 3 bases for J; bases not matched to a gene: 5. The V gene's germline CDR1 is SNHLY and CDR2 FYNNEI. The CDR3 is CASKNLAGDTGELFF. The CDR3, as DNA: TGTGCCAGCAAGAACCTAGCGGGGGACACCGGGGAGCTGTTTTTT.

V gene TRBV2 combines with J gene TRBJ1-5; D gene uncertain. Germline CDR1 reads SNHLY; CDR2 reads FYNNEI. This CDR3 is 15 amino acids long. V was trimmed by 8 bases and J by 0 bases, leaving 14 bases between them. CDR3 residues: CASREQQYSNQPQHF. DNA for the CDR3: TGTGCCAGCCGGGAACAGCAATATAGCAATCAGCCCCAGCATTTT.

In its sample, this clone was seen a few times. The J gene is TRBJ1-5, the V gene TRBV19; maybe TRBD1 (5 bases). Germline CDR1 and CDR2: LNHDA and SQIVND (reference sequence). Trimming cost V 5 bases and J 3 bases, with 17 bases left between them. This CDR3 spans 16 amino acids. The CDR3 spells CASSLGSRVVNQPQHF. Written as DNA, the CDR3 is TGTGCCAGTAGTCTCGGTAGCAGGGTGGTCAATCAGCCCCAGCATTTT.

The genes are TRBV5-1 and TRBJ1-4; D gene ambiguous. This CDR3 is 15 amino acids long. V was clipped by 5 bases and J by 0 bases, with 11 bases between them. Germline values: CDR1 SGHRS, CDR2 YFSETQ. The DNA of the CDR3 is TGCGCCAGCAGGGAACAGTTCACAACTAATGAAAAACTGTTTTTT. It translates to CASREQFTTNEKLFF.

This clone is a singleton in its sample. The gene calls are TRBV5-4 and TRBJ2-7; 12 bases match TRBD2. The CDR3 consists of 15 residues. V lost 3 bases to trimming and J lost 7 bases; unmatched junction nucleotides: 8. CDR1 is SGHNT and CDR2 is YYREEE in the germline V gene (reference sequence). The CDR3: CASSSLAGGIGEQYF. The CDR3 nucleotides are TGTGCCAGCAGCTCCCTAGCGGGGGGGATTGGAGAGCAGTACTTC.

This sequence joins TRBV7-3 and TRBJ1-5; no clear D gene. The CDR3 is 13 residues long. Looked up from germline, CDR1 is SGHTA and CDR2 is FQGTGA. The ends were cut back, 1 base at V and 5 bases at J, with 6 bases in the middle. CDR3 sequence: CASSLIGDQPQHF. The CDR3 region has the DNA TGTGCCAGCAGCTTAATCGGGGATCAGCCCCAGCATTTT.

The chain combines TRBV20-1 with TRBJ2-5; no reliable D call. Deletions cut 5 bases from V and 2 bases from J, with 3 bases between. The germline V gene has CDR1 DFQATT and CDR2 SNEGSKA (reference sequence). The CDR3 loop spans 10 amino acids. The CDR3: CSAQQETQYF. The CDR3 coding sequence is TGCAGTGCTCAGCAAGAGACCCAGTACTTC.

This chain connects TRBV5-6 to TRBJ1-1; D possibly corresponds to TRBD1 (5 bases). The CDR3 spans 16 residues. V shed 4 bases and J shed 0 bases, with 16 bases lying between them. Germline V lookup: CDR1 SGHDT, CDR2 YYEEEE. The DNA of the CDR3 is TGTGCCAGCAGCAGCTTGCTTTTACAGGTGAACACTGAAGCTTTCTTT. It translates to CASSSLLLQVNTEAFF. Based on the CDR3 plus reference TRBV5-6 and TRBJ1-1, the full variable domain is DAGVTQSPTHLIKTRGQQVTLRCSPKSGHDTVSWYQQALGQGPQFIFQYYEEEERQRGNFPDRFSGHQFPNYSSELNVNALLLGDSALYLCASSSLLLQVNTEAFFGQGTRLTVV.

The rearrangement joins TRBV27 to TRBJ1-1; D might be TRBD1 (5 bases). Germline assignment: CDR1 MNHEY and CDR2 SMNVEV (reference sequence). V was trimmed by 8 bases and J by 5 bases, leaving 9 bases between them. The CDR3 runs to 11 residues. The CDR3 DNA sequence: TGTGCCAGCTTTAGGGGTACTGAAGCTTTCTTT. Protein sequence: CASFRGTEAFF.

This rearrangement joins TRBV7-8 to TRBJ2-5, with a tentative D call TRBD2 (6 bases). This CDR3 has 14 amino acids. CDR1 SGHVS and CDR2 FQNEAQ come from the germline V gene. Trimming removed 5 bases from V and 7 bases from J, with 17 bases in between. This chain's CDR3 is CASSAGREGWTQYF. CDR3 nucleotide sequence: TGTGCCAGCAGCGCGGGACGGGAAGGTTGGACCCAGTACTTC.

This chain links TRBV13 with TRBJ2-5; TRBD2 agrees at 7 bases. CDR1 PRHDT and CDR2 FYEKMQ come from the germline V gene (reference sequence). V shed 2 bases, J shed 0 bases, and the junction held 6 bases outside the gene matches. The CDR3 totals 16 residues. The CDR3 nucleotides are TGTGCCAGCAGCTTACTTAGCGGGTCCGACCAAGAGACCCAGTACTTC. This sequence encodes CASSLLSGSDQETQYF.

CDR3 nucleotides: TGTGCCACCAGCTCCGGGTCCCACATCGAGCAGTTCTTC. This gives the protein CATSSGSHIEQFF. The chain couples TRBV24-1 to TRBJ2-1, with D hard to call. This CDR3 is built from 13 residues. Trimming removed 7 bases from V and 10 bases from J, with 16 bases in between. The germline gives CDR1 KGHDR, CDR2 SFDVKD.

This chain connects TRBV3-1 (or the pseudogene TRBV3-2) to TRBJ2-3; weak D call: TRBD1 (5 bases). The CDR3 totals 15 residues. Germline lookup yields CDR1 LGHDT and CDR2 YNNKEL (reference sequence). Trimming took off 2 bases at V and 1 base at J, with 10 bases between the two ends. Here the CDR3 DNA reads TGTGCCAGCAGCCAACAGGGTCCAGGCACAGATACGCAGTATTTT. It codes for CASSQQGPGTDTQYF.

CDR3 coding DNA: TGTGCCAGCAGCTGGGGGACAGTCCATAGCAATCAGCCCCAGCATTTT. Translated: CASSWGTVHSNQPQHF. The chain combines TRBV5-8 with TRBJ1-5; 7 nucleotides align to TRBD1. The CDR3 runs 16 residues. The ends lost 3 bases at V and 0 bases at J; junction bases unmatched: 6. Germline V lookup: CDR1 SGHTS, CDR2 YDEGEE.

The V gene is TRBV27, the J gene TRBJ2-5; TRBD2 agrees at 7 bases. This CDR3 comprises 17 residues. Germline V gives CDR1 MNHEY, CDR2 SMNVEV (reference sequence). With 3 bases clipped from V and 3 bases from J, the junction kept 13 bases outside the gene matches. CDR3 coding DNA: TGTGCCAGCAGTTTGATGGACCGTGGACTAGGAAAAGAGACCCAGTACTTC. Its protein product is CASSLMDRGLGKETQYF.

The rearrangement links TRBV5-1 to TRBJ2-7; the match to TRBD1 covers 9 bases. Germline V lookup: CDR1 SGHRS, CDR2 YFSETQ. V was pared by 3 bases and J by 5 bases, with 12 bases of the junction left unmatched. The CDR3 is made up of 16 amino acids. The CDR3 sequence is CASSYTTGTGRDEQYF. In DNA, the CDR3 is TGCGCCAGCAGCTATACCACCGGGACAGGGCGGGACGAGCAGTACTTC.

Only one count was recorded for this clone. The chain employs TRBV29-1 and TRBJ1-4, with D possibly being TRBD1 (5 bases). With 1 base removed from V and 3 bases from J, the gap between germline ends came to 12 bases. In germline, CDR1 is SQVTM, CDR2 ANQGSEA. This CDR3 region has 15 residues. The CDR3 region is CSVEGGRAANEKLFF. CDR3 in DNA: TGCAGCGTTGAAGGGGGGAGGGCGGCTAATGAAAAACTGTTTTTT. Variable domain in full (rest from reference TRBV29-1 and TRBJ1-4): SAVISQKPSRDICQRGTSLTIQCQVDSQVTMMFWYRQQPGQSLTLIATANQGSEATYESGFVIDKFPISRPNLTFSTLTVSNMSPEDSSIYLCSVEGGRAANEKLFFGSGTQLSVL.

V and J are TRBV24-1 and TRBJ1-1, with D possibly matching TRBD1 (6 bases). V shed 4 bases and J shed 11 bases, with 16 bases lying between them. The CDR3 contains 13 residues. The germline gives CDR1 KGHDR, CDR2 SFDVKD. The CDR3 DNA is TGTGCCACCAGTGACAACCTTGGACAGCGGGCTTTCTTT. This gives the protein CATSDNLGQRAFF.

The chain uses TRBV5-1 and TRBJ2-3; possible D gene TRBD1, 6 bases. From germline, CDR1 is SGHRS and CDR2 YFSETQ. Trimming stripped 4 bases from V and 0 bases from J, with 15 bases between. The CDR3 contains 16 residues. The CDR3 DNA follows: TGCGCCAGCAGCGTAACAGGGATCTCTAGCACAGATACGCAGTATTTT. It is translated as CASSVTGISSTDTQYF. Supplemented by reference TRBV5-1 and TRBJ2-3, the full variable domain reads KAGVTQTPRYLIKTRGQQVTLSCSPISGHRSVSWYQQTPGQGLQFLFEYFSETQRNKGNFPGRFSGRQFSNSRSEMNVSTLELGDSALYLCASSVTGISSTDTQYFGPGTRLTVL.